This TCR beta chain originates from a study of blood T cell repertoires in COVID-19. Whole-study context: COVID-19 samples from acute and convalescent phases originated in the United States, Italy and Spain. The cDNA or gDNA used as material had been derived from T cells, B-cell-depleted T cells, or PBMCs.

Original processing methods: Amplifying reference gene primers gave estimates of nucleated cell counts. Measured with immunoSEQ multiplex PCR; TCRdb has only the in-frame clones, and not every one. The D gene and trimming were derived from the DNA, and the V and J assignments and clone size from that table. This repertoire shows tens of thousands of clones, 70% to 85% found once; its top ten account for 40% to 50%. Trimming pared 2 bases from V and 8 bases from J, leaving 10 bases between. Germline-derived CDR1 and CDR2 are WNHNN and SYGVQD (reference sequence). This CDR3 spans 14 amino acids. The TCR originated in a woman older than 75 with acute or convalescent COVID-19. This chain joins TRBV10-1 and TRBJ1-6, with no clear D. The sequenced material came from peripheral blood. CDR3 nucleotide sequence: TGCGCCAGCAGTGAGGGGCAAGTAGATTCACCCCTCCACTTT. Translated: CASSEGQVDSPLHF.